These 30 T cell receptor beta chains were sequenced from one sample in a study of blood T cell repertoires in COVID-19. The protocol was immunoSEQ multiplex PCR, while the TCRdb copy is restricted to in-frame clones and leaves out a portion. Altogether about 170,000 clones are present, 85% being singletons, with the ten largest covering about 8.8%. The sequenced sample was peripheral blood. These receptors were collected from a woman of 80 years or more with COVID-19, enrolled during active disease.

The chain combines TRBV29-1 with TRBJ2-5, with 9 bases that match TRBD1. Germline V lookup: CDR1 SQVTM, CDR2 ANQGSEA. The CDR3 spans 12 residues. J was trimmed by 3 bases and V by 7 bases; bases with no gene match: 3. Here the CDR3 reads CSARTGEETQYF. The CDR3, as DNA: TGCAGCGCCCGGACAGGGGAAGAGACCCAGTACTTC.

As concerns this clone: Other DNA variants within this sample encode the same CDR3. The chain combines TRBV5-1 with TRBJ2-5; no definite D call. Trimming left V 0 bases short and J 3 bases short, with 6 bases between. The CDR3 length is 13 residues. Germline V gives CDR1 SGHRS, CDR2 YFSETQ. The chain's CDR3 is CASSLAGKETQYF. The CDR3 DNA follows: TGCGCCAGCAGCTTGGCCGGTAAAGAGACCCAGTACTTC.

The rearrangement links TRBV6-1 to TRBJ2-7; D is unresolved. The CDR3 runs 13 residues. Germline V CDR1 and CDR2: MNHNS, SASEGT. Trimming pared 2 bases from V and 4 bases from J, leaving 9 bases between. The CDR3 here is CASSESGRYEQYF. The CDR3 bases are TGTGCCAGCAGTGAATCAGGTCGGTACGAGCAGTACTTC.

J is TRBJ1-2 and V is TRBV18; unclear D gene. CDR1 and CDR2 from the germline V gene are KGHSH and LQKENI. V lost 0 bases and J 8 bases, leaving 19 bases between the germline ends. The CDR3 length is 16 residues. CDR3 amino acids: CASSPPQSGTTGGYTF. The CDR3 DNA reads TGTGCCAGCTCACCACCTCAGTCGGGAACTACCGGGGGCTACACCTTC.

The CDR3 here is CASSPPGGRKLYEQYF. In nucleotides, the CDR3 is TGTGCCAGCAGCCCCCCGGGCGGGAGGAAGTTATACGAGCAGTACTTC. The chain links TRBV28 to TRBJ2-7, with 8 nucleotides matching TRBD2. This CDR3 region has 16 residues. Germline trimming cut 6 bases from V and 4 bases from J; bases unmatched to any gene: 14. Germline lookup yields CDR1 MDHEN and CDR2 SYDVKM.

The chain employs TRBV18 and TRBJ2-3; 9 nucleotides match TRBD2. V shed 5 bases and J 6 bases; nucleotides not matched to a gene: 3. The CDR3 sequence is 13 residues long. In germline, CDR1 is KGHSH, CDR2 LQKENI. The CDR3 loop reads CASSIAGADTQYF. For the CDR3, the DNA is TGTGCCAGCTCAATAGCGGGGGCCGATACGCAGTATTTT. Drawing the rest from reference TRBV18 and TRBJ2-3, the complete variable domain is NAGVMQNPRHLVRRRGQEARLRCSPMKGHSHVYWYRQLPEEGLKFMVYLQKENIIDESGMPKERFSAEFPKEGPSILRIQQVVRGDSAAYFCASSIAGADTQYFGPGTRLTVL.

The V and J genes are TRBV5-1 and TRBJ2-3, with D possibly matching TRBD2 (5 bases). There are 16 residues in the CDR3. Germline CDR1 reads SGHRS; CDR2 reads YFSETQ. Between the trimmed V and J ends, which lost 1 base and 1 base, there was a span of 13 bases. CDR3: CASSLFGGQGTDTQYF. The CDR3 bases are TGCGCCAGCAGCTTGTTTGGCGGGCAAGGCACAGATACGCAGTATTTT.

This CDR3 is CASTRSQGVNTGELFF. CDR3 DNA: TGTGCCAGCACCCGATCGCAGGGCGTTAACACCGGGGAGCTGTTTTTT. The rearrangement joins TRBV27 to TRBJ2-2; perhaps TRBD1 as D (5 bases). Germline CDR1 and CDR2: MNHEY and SMNVEV (reference sequence). The length of the CDR3 is 16 residues. Deletions cut 7 bases from V and 2 bases from J, with 17 bases between.

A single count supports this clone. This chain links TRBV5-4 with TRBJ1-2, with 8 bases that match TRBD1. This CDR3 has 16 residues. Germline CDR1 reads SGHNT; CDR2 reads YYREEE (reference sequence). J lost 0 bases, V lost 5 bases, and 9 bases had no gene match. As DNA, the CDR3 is TGTGCCAGCAGGCTTCAGGGGGCGCGGGCTAACTATGGCTACACCTTC. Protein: CASRLQGARANYGYTF.

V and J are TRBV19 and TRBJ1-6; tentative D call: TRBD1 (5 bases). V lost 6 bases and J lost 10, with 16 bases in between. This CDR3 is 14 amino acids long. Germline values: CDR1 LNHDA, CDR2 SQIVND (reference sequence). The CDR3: CASRGPGIGSPLHF. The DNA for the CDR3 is TGTGCCAGTAGAGGCCCAGGGATCGGATCACCCCTCCACTTT. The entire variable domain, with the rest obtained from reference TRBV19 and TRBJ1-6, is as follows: DGGITQSPKYLFRKEGQNVTLSCEQNLNHDAMYWYRQDPGQGLRLIYYSQIVNDFQKGDIAEGYSVSREKKESFPLTVTSAQKNPTAFYLCASRGPGIGSPLHFGNGTRLTVT.

The DNA for the CDR3 is TGTGCCAGCTCACCACCTGGGGGGTACACAGATACGCAGTATTTT. Protein product: CASSPPGGYTDTQYF. The V and J genes are TRBV18 and TRBJ2-3; D may be TRBD2 (6 bases). The CDR3 consists of 15 residues. V was shortened by 0 bases and J by 2 bases, with 9 bases between the two germline ends. Germline CDR1 and CDR2: KGHSH and LQKENI.

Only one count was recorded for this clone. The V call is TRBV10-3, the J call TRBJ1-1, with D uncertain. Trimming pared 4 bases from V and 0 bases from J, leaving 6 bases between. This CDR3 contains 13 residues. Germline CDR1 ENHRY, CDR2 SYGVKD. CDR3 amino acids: CAISGGMNTEAFF. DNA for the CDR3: TGTGCCATCAGTGGAGGCATGAACACTGAAGCTTTCTTT.

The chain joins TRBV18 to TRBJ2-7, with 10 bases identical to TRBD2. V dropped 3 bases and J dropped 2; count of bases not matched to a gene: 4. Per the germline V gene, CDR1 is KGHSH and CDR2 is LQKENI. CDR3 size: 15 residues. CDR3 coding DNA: TGTGCCAGCTCACCGTCTAGCGGGAGCCCCTACGAGCAGTACTTC. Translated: CASSPSSGSPYEQYF.

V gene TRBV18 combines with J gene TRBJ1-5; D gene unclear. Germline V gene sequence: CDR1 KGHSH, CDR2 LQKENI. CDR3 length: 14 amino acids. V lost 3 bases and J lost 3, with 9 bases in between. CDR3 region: CASSPSGPNQPQHF. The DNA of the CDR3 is TGTGCCAGCTCACCCAGCGGGCCCAATCAGCCCCAGCATTTT.

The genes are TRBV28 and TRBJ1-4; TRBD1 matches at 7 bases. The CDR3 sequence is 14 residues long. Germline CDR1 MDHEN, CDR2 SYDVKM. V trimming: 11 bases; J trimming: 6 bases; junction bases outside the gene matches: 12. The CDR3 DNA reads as TGTGCCGCCAGGGGGGAGACAGGGCATGAAAAACTGTTTTTT. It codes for CAARGETGHEKLFF.

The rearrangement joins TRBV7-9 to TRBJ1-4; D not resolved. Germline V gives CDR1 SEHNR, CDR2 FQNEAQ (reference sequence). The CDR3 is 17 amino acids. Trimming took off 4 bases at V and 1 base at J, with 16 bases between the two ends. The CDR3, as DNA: TGTGCCAGCAGCTATCCGGGAGTCAGGCGAACTAATGAAAAACTGTTTTTT. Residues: CASSYPGVRRTNEKLFF.

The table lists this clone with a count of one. CDR3 nucleotide sequence: TGCAGCGTGACCCCTTTTTCGGGACAGAGAATGTACGAGCAGTACTTC. The encoded protein is CSVTPFSGQRMYEQYF. The chain carries TRBV29-1 and TRBJ2-7; 7 bases are a match to TRBD1. CDR1 is SQVTM and CDR2 is ANQGSEA in the germline V gene. Unmatched junction bases numbered 18, after V lost 6 bases and J lost 4 bases. The CDR3 covers 16 residues.

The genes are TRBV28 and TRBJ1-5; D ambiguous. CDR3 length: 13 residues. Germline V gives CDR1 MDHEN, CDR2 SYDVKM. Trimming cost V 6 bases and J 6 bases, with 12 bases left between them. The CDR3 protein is CASRPLGGQPQHF. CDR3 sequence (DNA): TGTGCCAGCAGACCTCTAGGAGGTCAGCCCCAGCATTTT.

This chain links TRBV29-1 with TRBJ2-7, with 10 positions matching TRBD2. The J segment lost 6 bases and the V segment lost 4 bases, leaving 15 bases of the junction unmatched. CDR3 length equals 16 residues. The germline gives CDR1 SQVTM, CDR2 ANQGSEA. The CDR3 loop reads CSVVASGGDYRGEQYF. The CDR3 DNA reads TGCAGCGTTGTAGCTAGCGGGGGTGACTATAGGGGCGAGCAGTACTTC.

The CDR3 loop reads CASSWADGEQYF. As DNA, the CDR3 is TGTGCCAGCAGCTGGGCCGACGGTGAGCAGTACTTC. The chain uses TRBV3-1 (or the pseudogene TRBV3-2) and TRBJ2-7; D is unresolved. V lost 5 bases to trimming and J lost 7 bases, with 12 bases between them. Germline V gives CDR1 LGHDT, CDR2 YNNKEL (reference sequence). CDR3 length: 12 residues.

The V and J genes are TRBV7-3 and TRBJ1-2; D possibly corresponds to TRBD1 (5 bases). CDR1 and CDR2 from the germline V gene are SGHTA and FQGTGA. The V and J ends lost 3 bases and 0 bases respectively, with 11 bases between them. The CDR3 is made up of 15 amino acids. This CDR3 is CASSFDSGSNYGYTF. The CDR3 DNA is TGTGCCAGCAGCTTCGACAGTGGGTCTAACTATGGCTACACCTTC.

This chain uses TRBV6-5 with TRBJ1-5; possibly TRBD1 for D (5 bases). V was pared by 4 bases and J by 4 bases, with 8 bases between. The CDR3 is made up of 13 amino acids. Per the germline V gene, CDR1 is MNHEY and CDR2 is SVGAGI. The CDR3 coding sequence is TGTGCCAGCAGTTCGGGACTAAATCAGCCCCAGCATTTT. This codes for CASSSGLNQPQHF.

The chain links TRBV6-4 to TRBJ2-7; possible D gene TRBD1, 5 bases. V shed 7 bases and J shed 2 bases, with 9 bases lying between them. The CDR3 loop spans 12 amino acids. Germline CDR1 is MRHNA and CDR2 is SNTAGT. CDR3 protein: CASKDRAYEQYF. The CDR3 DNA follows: TGTGCCAGCAAAGACAGAGCCTACGAGCAGTACTTC.

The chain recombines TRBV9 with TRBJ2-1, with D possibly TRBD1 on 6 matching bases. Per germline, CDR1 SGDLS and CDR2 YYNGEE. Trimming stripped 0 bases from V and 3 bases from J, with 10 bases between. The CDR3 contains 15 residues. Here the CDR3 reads CASSVAGADYNEQFF. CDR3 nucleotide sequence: TGTGCCAGCAGCGTAGCAGGGGCGGACTACAATGAGCAGTTCTTC.

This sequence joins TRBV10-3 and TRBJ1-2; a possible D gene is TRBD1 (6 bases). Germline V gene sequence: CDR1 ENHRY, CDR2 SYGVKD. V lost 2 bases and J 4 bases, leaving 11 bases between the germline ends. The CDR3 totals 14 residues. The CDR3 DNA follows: TGTGCCATCAGTGAGCCTACAGGGACCTATGGCTACACCTTC. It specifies CAISEPTGTYGYTF.

The CDR3 sequence: CAISGTAGQPQHF. DNA for the CDR3: TGTGCCATCAGCGGGACGGCGGGGCAGCCCCAGCATTTT. The chain combines TRBV10-3 with TRBJ1-5; possibly TRBD1 for D (5 bases). The germline gives CDR1 ENHRY, CDR2 SYGVKD. V lost 6 bases, J lost 7 bases, and 13 bases lay in between. This CDR3 region has 13 residues.

CDR3 coding DNA: TGTGCCAGCAGCTTGTGGGGCCTACGAGGGACAGGAGAAAAACTGTTTTTT. This encodes CASSLWGLRGTGEKLFF. The chain is built from TRBV5-6 and TRBJ1-4; 8 bases fit TRBD1. V lost 1 base and J lost 8; bases outside the gene matches: 13. This CDR3 is 17 amino acids long. Germline CDR1 and CDR2: SGHDT and YYEEEE.

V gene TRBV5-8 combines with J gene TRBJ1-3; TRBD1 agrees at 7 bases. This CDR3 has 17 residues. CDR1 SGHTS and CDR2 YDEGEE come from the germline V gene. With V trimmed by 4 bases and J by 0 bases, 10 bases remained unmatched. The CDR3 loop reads CASSPRQGLSSGNTIYF. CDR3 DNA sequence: TGTGCCAGCAGCCCTAGACAGGGCTTGAGCTCTGGAAACACCATATATTTT.

The CDR3: CASSTGDNQPQHF. The CDR3 DNA sequence: TGTGCCAGCAGCACAGGGGACAATCAGCCCCAGCATTTT. The chain employs TRBV6-5 and TRBJ1-5; 7 nucleotides line up with TRBD1. CDR1 and CDR2 (germline): MNHEY, SVGAGI. V gave up 6 bases and J gave up 3 bases; unmatched junction bases: 2. There are 13 residues in the CDR3.

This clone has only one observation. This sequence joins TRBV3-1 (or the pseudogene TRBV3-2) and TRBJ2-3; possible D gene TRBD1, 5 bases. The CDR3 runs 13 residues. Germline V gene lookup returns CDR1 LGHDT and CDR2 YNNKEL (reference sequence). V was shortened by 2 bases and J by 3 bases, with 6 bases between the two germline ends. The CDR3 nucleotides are TGTGCCAGCAGCCAAAGGGGAACAGATACGCAGTATTTT. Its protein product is CASSQRGTDTQYF.